This T cell receptor beta chain was obtained from a study of T-cell reconstitution after alpha-beta-depleted transplantation in children. Unique molecular identifiers were incorporated into the prepared TCRbeta library. One entry per CDR3 protein, called by TCRdb with MiXCR from the PCR reads. The sample includes some 400,000 distinct CDR3 sequences, roughly 22% of them seen just once. Sample: PBMCs from the stem cell graft donor, taken from the stem cell graft. This clonotype was sampled from a human donor who donated a stem cell graft to a child with acute myeloid leukemia.

The CDR3 sequence is CASSWTLSGSGSYNEQFF. CDR3 nucleotide sequence: TGCGCCAGCAGCTGGACTCTTAGCGGGAGTGGGTCCTACAATGAGCAGTTCTTC. V is TRBV5-1 and J is TRBJ2-1, with 9 bases identical to TRBD2. The germline CDR1 and CDR2 sequences are SGHRS and YFSETQ. The CDR3 extends over 18 amino acids. V shed 3 bases, J shed 1 base, and the junction held 11 bases outside the gene matches.